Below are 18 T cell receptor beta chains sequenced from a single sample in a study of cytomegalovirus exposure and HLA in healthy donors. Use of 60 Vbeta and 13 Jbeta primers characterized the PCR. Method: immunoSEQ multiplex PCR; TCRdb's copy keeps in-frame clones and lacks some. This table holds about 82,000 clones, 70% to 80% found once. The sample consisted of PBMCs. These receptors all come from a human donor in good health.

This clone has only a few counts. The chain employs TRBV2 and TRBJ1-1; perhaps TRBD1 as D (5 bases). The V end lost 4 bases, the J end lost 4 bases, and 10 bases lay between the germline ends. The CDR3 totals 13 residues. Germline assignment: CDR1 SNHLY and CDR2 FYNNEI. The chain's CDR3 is CASSVGGATEAFF. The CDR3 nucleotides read TGTGCCAGCAGTGTGGGGGGTGCCACTGAAGCTTTCTTT.

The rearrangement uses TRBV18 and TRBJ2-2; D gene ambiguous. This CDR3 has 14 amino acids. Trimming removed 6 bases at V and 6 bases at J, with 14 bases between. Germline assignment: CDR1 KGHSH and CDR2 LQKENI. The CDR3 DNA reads TGTGCCAGCTCCCTCCAAGGCCGGGCCGGGGAGCTGTTTTTT. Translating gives CASSLQGRAGELFF.

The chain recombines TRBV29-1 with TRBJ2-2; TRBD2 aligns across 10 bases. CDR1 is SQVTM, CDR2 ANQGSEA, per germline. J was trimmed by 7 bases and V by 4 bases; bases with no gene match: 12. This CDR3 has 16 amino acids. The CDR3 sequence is CSVGGRSGGANGELFF. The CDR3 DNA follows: TGCAGCGTTGGAGGGAGGAGCGGGGGGGCTAACGGGGAGCTGTTTTTT.

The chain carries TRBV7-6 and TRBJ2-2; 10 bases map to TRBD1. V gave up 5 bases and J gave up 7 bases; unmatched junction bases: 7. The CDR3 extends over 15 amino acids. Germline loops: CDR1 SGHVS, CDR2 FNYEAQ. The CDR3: CASSQDRGFNGELFF. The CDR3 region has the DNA TGTGCCAGCAGCCAGGACAGGGGGTTTAACGGGGAGCTGTTTTTT.

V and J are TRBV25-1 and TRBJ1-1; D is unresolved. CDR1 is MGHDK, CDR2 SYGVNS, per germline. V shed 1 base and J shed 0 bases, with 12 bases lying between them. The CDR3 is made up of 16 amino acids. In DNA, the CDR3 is TGTGCCAGCAGTGAATCAGGCTCCATCATGAACACTGAAGCTTTCTTT. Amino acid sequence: CASSESGSIMNTEAFF.

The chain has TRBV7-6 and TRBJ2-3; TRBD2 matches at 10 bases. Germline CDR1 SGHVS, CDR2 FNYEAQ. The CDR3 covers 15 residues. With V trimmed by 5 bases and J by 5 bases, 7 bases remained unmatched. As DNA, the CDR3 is TGTGCCAGCAGCGCGCGGACTAGCGGTCGAGATACGCAGTATTTT. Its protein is CASSARTSGRDTQYF.

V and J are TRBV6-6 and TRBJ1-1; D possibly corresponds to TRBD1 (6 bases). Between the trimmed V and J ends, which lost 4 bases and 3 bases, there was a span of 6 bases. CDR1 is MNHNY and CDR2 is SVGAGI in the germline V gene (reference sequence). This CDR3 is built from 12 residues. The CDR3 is CASSSGDTEAFF. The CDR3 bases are TGTGCCAGCAGTTCAGGGGACACTGAAGCTTTCTTT.

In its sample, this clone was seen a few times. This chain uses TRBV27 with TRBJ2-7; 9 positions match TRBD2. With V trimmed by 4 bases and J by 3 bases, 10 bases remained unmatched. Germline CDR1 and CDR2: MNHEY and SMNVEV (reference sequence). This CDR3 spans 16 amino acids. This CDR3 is CASSSSGVGPHYEQYF. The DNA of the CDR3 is TGTGCCAGCAGTTCTAGCGGGGTAGGACCTCACTACGAGCAGTACTTC.

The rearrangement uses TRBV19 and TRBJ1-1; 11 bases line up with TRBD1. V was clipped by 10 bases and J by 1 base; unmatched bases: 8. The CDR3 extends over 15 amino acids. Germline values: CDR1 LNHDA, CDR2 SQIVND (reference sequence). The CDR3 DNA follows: TGTGCCACCGCGGACAGGGGGCGAACGAACACTGAAGCTTTCTTT. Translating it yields CATADRGRTNTEAFF. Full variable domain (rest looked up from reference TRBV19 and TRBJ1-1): DGGITQSPKYLFRKEGQNVTLSCEQNLNHDAMYWYRQDPGQGLRLIYYSQIVNDFQKGDIAEGYSVSREKKESFPLTVTSAQKNPTAFYLCATADRGRTNTEAFFGQGTRLTVV.

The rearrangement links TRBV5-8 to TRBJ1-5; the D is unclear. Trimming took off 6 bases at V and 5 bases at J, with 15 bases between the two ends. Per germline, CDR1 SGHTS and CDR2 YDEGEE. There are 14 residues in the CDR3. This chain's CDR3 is CASTRGRDHQPQHF. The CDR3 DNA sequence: TGTGCCAGCACCCGGGGTAGGGATCATCAGCCCCAGCATTTT.

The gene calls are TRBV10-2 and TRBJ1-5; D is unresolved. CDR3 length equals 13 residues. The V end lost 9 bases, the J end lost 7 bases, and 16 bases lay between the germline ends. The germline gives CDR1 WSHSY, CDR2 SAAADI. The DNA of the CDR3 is TGCGCCAGTCAAGAGGAACTTCGGCAGCCCCAGCATTTT. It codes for CASQEELRQPQHF.

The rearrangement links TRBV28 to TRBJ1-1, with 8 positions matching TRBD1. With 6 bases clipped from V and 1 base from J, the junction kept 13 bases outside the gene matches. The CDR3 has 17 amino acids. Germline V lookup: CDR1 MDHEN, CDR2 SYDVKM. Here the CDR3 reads CASRIRTGTLGNTEAFF. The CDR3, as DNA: TGTGCCAGCAGAATTCGGACAGGGACTTTAGGGAACACTGAAGCTTTCTTT.

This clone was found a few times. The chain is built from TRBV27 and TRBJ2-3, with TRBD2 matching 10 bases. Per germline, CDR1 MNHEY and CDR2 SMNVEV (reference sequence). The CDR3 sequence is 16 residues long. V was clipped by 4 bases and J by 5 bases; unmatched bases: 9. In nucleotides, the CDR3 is TGTGCCAGCAGTTCACTAGCGGGGCTAGCAGAAGATACGCAGTATTTT. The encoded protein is CASSSLAGLAEDTQYF.

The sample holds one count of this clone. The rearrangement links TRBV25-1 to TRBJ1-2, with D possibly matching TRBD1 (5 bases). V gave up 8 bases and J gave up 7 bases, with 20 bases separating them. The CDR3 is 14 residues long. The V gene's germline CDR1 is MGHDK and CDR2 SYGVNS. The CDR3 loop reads CASLGPNLEGGYTF. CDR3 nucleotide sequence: TGTGCCAGCCTGGGGCCGAACCTGGAGGGTGGCTACACCTTC.

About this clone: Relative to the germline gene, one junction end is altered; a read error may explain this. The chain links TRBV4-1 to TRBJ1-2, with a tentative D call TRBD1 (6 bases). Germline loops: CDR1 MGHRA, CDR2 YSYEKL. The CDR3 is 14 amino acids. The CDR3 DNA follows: TGCGCCAGCAGCCAAGGGGGGCAGGGCTATGGCTACCCCTTC. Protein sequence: CASSQGGQGYGYPF.

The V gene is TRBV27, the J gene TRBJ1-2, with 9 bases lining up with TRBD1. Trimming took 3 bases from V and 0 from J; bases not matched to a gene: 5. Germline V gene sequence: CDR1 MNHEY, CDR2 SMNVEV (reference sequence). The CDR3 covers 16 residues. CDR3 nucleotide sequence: TGTGCCAGCAGTTTGGGACAGGGTTCTTCTAACTATGGCTACACCTTC. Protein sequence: CASSLGQGSSNYGYTF.

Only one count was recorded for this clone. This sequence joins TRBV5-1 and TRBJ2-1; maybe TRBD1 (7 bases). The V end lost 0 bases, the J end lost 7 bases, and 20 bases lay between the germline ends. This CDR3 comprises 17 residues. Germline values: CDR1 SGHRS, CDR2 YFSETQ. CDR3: CASSLDTAQGGVNEQFF. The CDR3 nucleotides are TGCGCCAGCAGCTTGGATACTGCGCAGGGGGGCGTAAATGAGCAGTTCTTC.

The CDR3 protein is CASSKSTGTGNEQYF. As DNA, the CDR3 is TGTGCCAGCAGTAAAAGCACCGGGACAGGGAACGAGCAGTACTTC. The rearrangement uses TRBV2 and TRBJ2-7, with 9 nucleotides matching TRBD1. The CDR3 spans 15 residues. The trim removed 5 bases at V and 5 bases at J, leaving 10 bases unmatched. In germline, CDR1 is SNHLY, CDR2 FYNNEI.